This T cell receptor beta chain was documented in a study of CD8 T cells in Susac syndrome. Blood CD8+ and CD4+ T cells underwent high-throughput TCR beta sequencing. Control patients had untreated stable or active relapsing-remitting multiple sclerosis by revised McDonald criteria. Negative magnetic isolation gave CD8+ and CD4+ cells; FACS enriched CD8+ TEMRA. With random hexamers, reverse transcription was performed on roughly 0.5 to 1 ug of RNA. It was immunoSEQ multiplex PCR that amplified TCR beta CDR3 across 54 Vbeta and 13 Jbeta. Using its own MiXCR run on the immunoSEQ multiplex PCR reads, TCRdb lists one record per CDR3 protein. The sample includes roughly 200,000 distinct CDR3 sequences, around 95% of them seen just once. Sequencing input: CD4+ T cells from PBMCs. This receptor was obtained from a human donor with multiple sclerosis.

In nucleotides, the CDR3 is TGCGCCAGCAGCTCTGGACAGGGGGAGGACGCTTTCTTT. This codes for CASSSGQGEDAFF. The gene calls are TRBV5-1 and TRBJ1-1, with 10 bases that match TRBD1. Germline CDR1 reads SGHRS; CDR2 reads YFSETQ. After removal of 3 bases from V and 11 bases from J, the junction contained 7 bases not matched to a gene. The CDR3 runs 13 residues.